This TCR beta chain comes out of a study of blood T cell repertoires in COVID-19. Across the whole study: Some COVID-19 samples were acute and others convalescent; all came from the United States, Italy and Spain. In each case, the material was cDNA or gDNA derived from T cells, B-cell-depleted T cells, or PBMCs.

Sequencing used immunoSEQ multiplex PCR; TCRdb keeps in-frame clones, though not all of them. The data contain roughly 280,000 clones, roughly 84% of them singletons. The sequencing input was peripheral blood. This TCR came from a man in his 60s with acute or convalescent COVID-19.

In nucleotides, the CDR3 is TGTGCCAGCAGTTACGTACCAGAGGGGGGGACAGATACGCAGTATTTT. This gives the protein CASSYVPEGGTDTQYF. V and J are TRBV6-5 and TRBJ2-3; weak D call: TRBD2 (7 bases). The CDR3 sequence is 16 residues long. Looked up from germline, CDR1 is MNHEY and CDR2 is SVGAGI. V was shortened by 2 bases and J by 3 bases, with 15 bases between the two germline ends.